These T cell receptor beta chains were read from a single sample in a study of blood T cell repertoires in COVID-19. Here immunoSEQ multiplex PCR was the method, and the copy in TCRdb shows in-frame clones only, minus some. Here the sample spans under 250,000 clones, approximately 80% being singletons. Sequencing used peripheral blood. These receptor sequences come from a human donor in a cohort sampled during active COVID-19. The CDR3 runs from the conserved cysteine through the conserved F or W. A D gene is named only where the DNA matches it firmly. Rows may omit the clone size; those that give it use once, few, many or a size class.

d_call	j_call	clone_size	v_call	cdr3_aa	cdr3_nt
TRBD1	TRBJ2-1	-	TRBV10-3	CAITKDREDYNEQFF	TGTGCCATCACCAAGGACAGGGAGGACTACAATGAGCAGTTCTTC
-	TRBJ2-7	few	TRBV5-1	CASRPKRNLSYEQYF	TGCGCCAGCAGACCTAAGCGGAATCTCTCCTACGAGCAGTACTTC
-	TRBJ1-1	-	TRBV20-1	CSAPQGTEAFF	TGCAGTGCTCCCCAGGGCACTGAAGCTTTCTTT
-	TRBJ2-3	few	TRBV4-2	CASSQGHQVDTQYF	TGTGCCAGCAGCCAAGGGCACCAGGTAGATACGCAGTATTTT
TRBD1	TRBJ1-2	-	TRBV5-4	CASRKGTDSNYGYTF	TGTGCCAGCAGAAAAGGGACAGACTCAAACTATGGCTACACCTTC
-	TRBJ2-5	-	TRBV24-1	CATTGSGDGGETQYF	TGTGCCACCACCGGAAGTGGCGACGGCGGGGAGACCCAGTACTTC
TRBD1	TRBJ2-4	once	TRBV28	CAIEGQGGENIQYF	TGTGCCATCGAAGGACAGGGTGGTGAAAACATTCAGTACTTC
TRBD2	TRBJ2-3	-	TRBV9	CASSVLRGSSTDTQYF	TGTGCCAGCAGCGTACTCCGCGGGAGCAGCACAGATACGCAGTATTTT
-	TRBJ2-3	-	TRBV14	CASSQVKDTQYF	TGTGCCAGCAGCCAAGTCAAAGATACGCAGTATTTT
-	TRBJ2-5	-	TRBV9	CASSVVTGDSPQYF	TGTGCCAGCAGCGTAGTCACGGGGGACAGCCCCCAGTACTTC